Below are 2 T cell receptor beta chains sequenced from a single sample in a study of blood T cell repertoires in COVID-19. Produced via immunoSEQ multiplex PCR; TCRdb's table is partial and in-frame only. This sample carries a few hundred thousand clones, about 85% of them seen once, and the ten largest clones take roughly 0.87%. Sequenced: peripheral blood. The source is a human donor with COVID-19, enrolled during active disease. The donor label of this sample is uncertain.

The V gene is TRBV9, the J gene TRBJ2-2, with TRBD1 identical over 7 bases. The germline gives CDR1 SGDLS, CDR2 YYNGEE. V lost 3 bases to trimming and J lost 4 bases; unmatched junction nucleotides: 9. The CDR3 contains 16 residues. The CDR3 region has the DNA TGTGCCAGCAGCGGGCTTACAGGGGATGTCACCGGGGAGCTGTTTTTT. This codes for CASSGLTGDVTGELFF.

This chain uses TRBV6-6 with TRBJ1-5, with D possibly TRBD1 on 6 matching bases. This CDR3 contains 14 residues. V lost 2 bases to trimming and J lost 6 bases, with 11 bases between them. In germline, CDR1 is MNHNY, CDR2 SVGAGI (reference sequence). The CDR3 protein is CASSYDEGGQPQHF. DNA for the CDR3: TGTGCCAGCAGTTACGATGAAGGGGGTCAGCCCCAGCATTTT.